This TCR beta chain stems from a study of T-cell reconstitution after alpha-beta-depleted transplantation in children. Unique molecular identifiers were used to barcode this TCRbeta library. A single record per CDR3 protein comes from TCRdb applying MiXCR to the PCR reads. In the table there are about 980,000 distinct CDR3 sequences, about 29% of which are singletons. About this clonotype: As yet, its antigen is unknown.

Study-level results: Some patients showed high day-60 TCRbeta diversity, which derived from surviving recipient T cells and thymic progenitors. Newly produced T cells mostly provided counts and TCRbeta diversity after one year, as hyperexpanded clones declined. After transplant, at about two months, alpha-beta T cells were reportedly derived from several hundred expanded graft clones.

The CDR3 has 17 amino acids. The V end lost 5 bases, the J end lost 0 bases, and 19 bases lay between the germline ends. Germline values: CDR1 SGHTA, CDR2 FQGNSA. The chain uses TRBV7-2 and TRBJ1-2, with D uncertain. The TCR originated in a boy less than two years old who had a stem cell transplant for SCID, so the T cells may come from the graft donor. Material: PBMCs, mostly from graft donor cells, obtained 360 days after TCRalphabeta/CD19-depleted stem cell transplant. The CDR3 sequence: CASSRTSSYPPNYGYTF. For the CDR3, the DNA is TGTGCCAGCAGCAGGACCTCCTCCTATCCGCCTAACTATGGCTACACCTTC.